These 6 T cell receptor beta chains share one sample of origin, sequenced in a study of blood T cell repertoires in COVID-19. Here immunoSEQ multiplex PCR was the method, and the copy in TCRdb shows in-frame clones only, minus some. Here the sample spans about 250,000 clones, about four fifths being singletons. What was sequenced was peripheral blood. The receptor set was obtained from a man of 80 years or more with acute or convalescent COVID-19.

V gene TRBV18 combines with J gene TRBJ2-7; D is possibly TRBD2 (6 bases). Germline-derived CDR1 and CDR2 are KGHSH and LQKENI. The length of the CDR3 is 16 residues. V was trimmed by 1 base and J by 0 bases, leaving 13 bases between them. The chain's CDR3 is CASSPRVIAASYEQYF. CDR3 DNA sequence: TGTGCCAGCTCACCACGGGTAATAGCGGCCTCCTACGAGCAGTACTTC.

This clone was found once. The CDR3 DNA is TGTGCCAGTAGCCCACTCCGGGACAGGTCTAATTCACCCCTCCACTTT. As protein: CASSPLRDRSNSPLHF. The chain combines TRBV19 with TRBJ1-6; TRBD1 agrees at 8 bases. Germline loops: CDR1 LNHDA, CDR2 SQIVND (reference sequence). The junction had 10 bases not matched to a gene; V was cut back by 6 bases and J by 6 bases. The CDR3 spans 16 residues.

In this sample, this clone turned up a few times. This rearrangement joins TRBV7-9 to TRBJ2-2; D not certain. In germline, CDR1 is SEHNR, CDR2 FQNEAQ (reference sequence). This CDR3 is built from 13 residues. The germline V and J ends were trimmed by 1 base and 6 bases, with 6 bases remaining between them. The CDR3 is CASSLDLAGELFF. The CDR3 DNA reads TGTGCCAGCAGCTTAGACTTAGCCGGGGAGCTGTTTTTT.

J is TRBJ1-6 and V is TRBV6-5; possibly TRBD1 for D (6 bases). This CDR3 is built from 15 residues. The germline V and J ends were trimmed by 0 bases and 9 bases, with 12 bases remaining between them. CDR1 is MNHEY, CDR2 SVGAGI, per germline. The CDR3 sequence: CASSYSGAVGSPLHF. The CDR3 coding sequence is TGTGCCAGCAGTTACTCGGGGGCTGTTGGTTCACCCCTCCACTTT.

The chain is built from TRBV18 and TRBJ1-6; 10 bases map to TRBD1. Looked up from germline, CDR1 is KGHSH and CDR2 is LQKENI. This CDR3 is built from 13 residues. Unmatched junction bases numbered 3, after V lost 3 bases and J lost 13 bases. The CDR3 DNA follows: TGTGCCAGCTCACCGGGACAGGGGAACCCCCTCCACTTT. This encodes CASSPGQGNPLHF.

This clone was seen more than once but under ten times. The V and J genes are TRBV12-3 or TRBV12-4 and TRBJ1-6, with D uncertain. The CDR3 is 13 amino acids. V was cut by 6 bases and J by 7 bases, with 10 bases left in between. CDR3 in amino acids: CASRYSQNSPLHF. CDR3 coding DNA: TGTGCCAGCAGGTACAGTCAAAATTCACCCCTCCACTTT.